Listed here is a single TCR beta chain. The target of this receptor is not known. Base-call qualities are not available, and no considerably larger clone is one nucleotide away. Whole blood was collected in K2EDTA tubes by collaborating institutions according to the institutions' own protocols. Collaborator samples were shipped for TCRbeta analysis as frozen whole blood, isolated PBMCs, or DNA extracted from either sample type. This entry is derived from a study of blood T cell repertoires in COVID-19 (TCRdb year 2020). At the level of the whole study: Collaborator samples came from the United States, Italy and Spain and covered acute and convalescent phases of COVID-19. The material from the prospective study consisted of cDNA or gDNA derived from T cells, B-cell-depleted T cells, or PBMCs. The dataset comprised deeply sampled blood TCRbeta repertoires from subjects exposed to, actively infected with, or recovered from COVID-19. The repertoires were released in a freely available public database meant as a resource for research on the immune response to SARS-CoV-2. The samples were drawn from two sources: the first 160 participants of the ongoing ImmuneRACE study, and some 1,300 subjects contributed by 6 global collaborators. Sample metadata almost always included a de-identified subject ID, COVID-19 status, age in years and sex. HLA class I and class II types, where available, came from metadata supplied by the sample provider rather than from assay-based typing. General findings and caveats noted by the study authors: The amount of clinical and demographic metadata varied by source and participant and was provided uncurated.

TCRbeta CDR3 regions were amplified from genomic DNA using the immunoSEQ Assay, a bias-controlled multiplex PCR. As for how the authors treated the data: The number of nucleated cells in each sample was estimated by amplification of reference gene primers within the assay. Sequence reads were collapsed and filtered to measure the absolute abundance of every unique TCRbeta CDR3 rearrangement. For each sample, productive Simpson clonality was calculated by taking the square root of Simpson's diversity index across productive rearrangements. The source is immuneACCESS, and TCRdb retained only in-frame sequences with V and J called. Part of the clones is not carried over; for the studies checked, unresolved V genes explain less than half of this, and the remainder is unexplained. That table furnishes V, J and clone size, whereas the DNA furnished D and trimming. The table for this sample lists fewer than 350,000 clones; about 89% of them were counted only once. The ten largest clones take up approximately 4.3% of the sample.

V loses 6 bases, J loses 0 bases, and the germline ends lie 9 bases apart. The CDR3 runs 13 amino acids, cysteine and phenylalanine included. The kept DNA is CDR3 alone, 39 bases in frame from the first base. CDR1 and CDR2 (SGHVS, FQNEAQ) derive from the germline V gene. The receptor comes from a man aged 35-49 years with acute or convalescent COVID-19. Recombination connected TRBV7-8 to TRBJ2-7; there is no confident call for the D gene. What was sequenced was peripheral blood. The CDR3 protein: CASSWQVSYEQYF. The DNA is TGTGCCAGCAGTTGGCAGGTCTCCTACGAGCAGTACTTC.